This TCR beta chain was profiled in a study of blood T cell repertoires in COVID-19. This CDR3 contains 13 residues. Trimming took off 5 bases at V and 11 bases at J, with 18 bases between the two ends. Looked up from germline, CDR1 is MNHNY and CDR2 is SVGAGI (reference sequence). Assay used: immunoSEQ multiplex PCR; TCRdb lists only in-frame clones, some missing. The profile shows 180,000 or so clones, roughly 84% of them singletons. This TCR was sampled from an elderly woman with acute or convalescent COVID-19. Sequencing was done on a sample of peripheral blood. The J gene is TRBJ1-1, the V gene TRBV6-6, with D possibly matching TRBD1 (5 bases). CDR3 amino acids: CASSISDTPKAFF. CDR3 coding DNA: TGTGCCAGCAGTATCTCGGACACCCCGAAGGCTTTCTTT.